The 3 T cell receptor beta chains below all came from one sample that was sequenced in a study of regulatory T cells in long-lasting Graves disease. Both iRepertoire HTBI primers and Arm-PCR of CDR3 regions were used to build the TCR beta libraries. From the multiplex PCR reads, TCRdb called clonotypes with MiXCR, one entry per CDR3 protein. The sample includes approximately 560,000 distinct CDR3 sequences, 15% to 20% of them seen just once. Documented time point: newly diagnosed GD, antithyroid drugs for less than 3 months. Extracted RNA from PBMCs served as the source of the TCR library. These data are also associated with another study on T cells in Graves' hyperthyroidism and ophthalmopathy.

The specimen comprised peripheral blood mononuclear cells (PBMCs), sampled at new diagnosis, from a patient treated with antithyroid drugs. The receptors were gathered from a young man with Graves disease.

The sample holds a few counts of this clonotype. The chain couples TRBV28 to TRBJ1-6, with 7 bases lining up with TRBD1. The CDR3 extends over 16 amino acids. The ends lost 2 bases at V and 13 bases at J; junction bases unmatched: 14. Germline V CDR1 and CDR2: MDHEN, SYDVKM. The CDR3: CASSLPAGGALLPLHF. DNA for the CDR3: TGTGCCAGCAGTTTACCTGCAGGGGGTGCCCTTTTGCCCCTCCACTTT.

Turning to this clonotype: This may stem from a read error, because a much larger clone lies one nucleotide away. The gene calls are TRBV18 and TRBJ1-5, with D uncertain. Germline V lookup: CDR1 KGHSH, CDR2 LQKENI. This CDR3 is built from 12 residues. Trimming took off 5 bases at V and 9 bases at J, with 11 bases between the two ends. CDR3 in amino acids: CASSGPKGPQHF. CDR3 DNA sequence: TGTGCCAGCTCAGGTCCCAAAGGGCCCCAGCATTTT.

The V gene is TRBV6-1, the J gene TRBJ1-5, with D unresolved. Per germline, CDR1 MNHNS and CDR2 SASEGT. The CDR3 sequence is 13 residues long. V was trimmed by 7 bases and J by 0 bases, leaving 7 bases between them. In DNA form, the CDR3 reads TGTGCCAGCACAGAATATAGCAATCAGCCCCAGCATTTT. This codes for CASTEYSNQPQHF.